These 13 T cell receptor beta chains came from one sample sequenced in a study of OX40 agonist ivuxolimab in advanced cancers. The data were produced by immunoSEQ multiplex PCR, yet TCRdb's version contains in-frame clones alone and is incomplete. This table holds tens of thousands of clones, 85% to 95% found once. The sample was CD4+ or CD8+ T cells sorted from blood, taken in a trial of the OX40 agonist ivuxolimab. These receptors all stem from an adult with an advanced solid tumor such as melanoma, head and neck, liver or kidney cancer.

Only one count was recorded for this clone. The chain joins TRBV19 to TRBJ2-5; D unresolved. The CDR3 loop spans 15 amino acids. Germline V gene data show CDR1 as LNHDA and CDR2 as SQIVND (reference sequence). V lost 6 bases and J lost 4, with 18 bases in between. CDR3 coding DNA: TGTGCCAGTAGCCCGGTTTTGGCTTCCACAGAGACCCAGTACTTC. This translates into CASSPVLASTETQYF.

DNA of the CDR3: TGTGCCAGCAGAGGGATTGGGACCCGAACTGAAGCTTTCTTT. Amino acids: CASRGIGTRTEAFF. V usage is TRBV7-2 and J usage is TRBJ1-1; D possibly corresponds to TRBD1 (5 bases). The CDR3 sequence is 14 residues long. Trimming shortened V by 6 bases and J by 5 bases, and 16 bases separated the two germline ends. The germline CDR1 and CDR2 sequences are SGHTA and FQGNSA.

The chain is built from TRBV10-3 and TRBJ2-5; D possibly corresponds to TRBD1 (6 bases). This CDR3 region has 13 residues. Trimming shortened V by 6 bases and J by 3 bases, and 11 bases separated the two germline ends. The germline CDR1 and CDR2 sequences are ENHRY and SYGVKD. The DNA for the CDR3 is TGTGCCATCAGGGACAGCTTAGAAGAGACCCAGTACTTC. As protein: CAIRDSLEETQYF.

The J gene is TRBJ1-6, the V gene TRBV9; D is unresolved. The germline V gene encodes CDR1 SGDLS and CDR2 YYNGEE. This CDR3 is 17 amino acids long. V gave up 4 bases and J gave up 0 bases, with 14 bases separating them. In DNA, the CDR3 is TGTGCCAGCAGCCCCTTAGACCGGAGCTCCTATAATTCACCCCTCCACTTT. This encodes CASSPLDRSSYNSPLHF.

CDR3 residues: CASREQGNNSPLHF. As DNA, the CDR3 is TGCGCCAGCAGAGAACAGGGAAATAATTCACCCCTCCACTTT. The V call is TRBV4-3, the J call TRBJ1-6; D is perhaps TRBD1 (6 bases). The CDR3 extends over 14 amino acids. With 6 bases removed from V and 5 bases from J, the gap between germline ends came to 11 bases. In germline, CDR1 is LGHNA, CDR2 YSLEER.

The chain's CDR3 is CASRLAPSTDTQYF. In DNA, the CDR3 is TGTGCCAGCCGCCTAGCCCCCTCCACAGATACGCAGTATTTT. This chain connects TRBV6-1 to TRBJ2-3; perhaps TRBD2 as D (5 bases). The V gene's germline CDR1 is MNHNS and CDR2 SASEGT. Trimming took off 8 bases at V and 2 bases at J, with 14 bases between the two ends. The CDR3 is 14 amino acids.

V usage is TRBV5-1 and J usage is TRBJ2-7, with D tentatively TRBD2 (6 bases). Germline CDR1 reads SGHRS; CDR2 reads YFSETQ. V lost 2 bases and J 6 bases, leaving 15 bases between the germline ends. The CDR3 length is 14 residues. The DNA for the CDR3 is TGCGCCAGCAGCTTCGGCGGGGTTCGGCCCGAGCAGTACTTC. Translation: CASSFGGVRPEQYF.

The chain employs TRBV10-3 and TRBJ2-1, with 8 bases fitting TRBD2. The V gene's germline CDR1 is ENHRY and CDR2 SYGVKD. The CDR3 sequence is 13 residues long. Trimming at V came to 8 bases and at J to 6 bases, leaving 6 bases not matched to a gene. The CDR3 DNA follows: TGTGCCATCGCAGCGGGAGAAGTCAATGAGCAGTTCTTC. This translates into CAIAAGEVNEQFF.

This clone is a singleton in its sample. CDR3 DNA sequence: TGTGCCAGCAGTCCTAGCGGGAGGGCCTACAATGAGCAGTTCTTC. As protein: CASSPSGRAYNEQFF. The rearrangement uses TRBV5-4 and TRBJ2-1, with 12 bases aligning to TRBD2. CDR1 is SGHNT, CDR2 YYREEE, per germline (reference sequence). J gave up 2 bases and V 5 bases, and 2 bases lay outside the gene matches. The CDR3 loop spans 15 amino acids.

The CDR3 DNA follows: TGCGCCAGCAGCTTGGACCCGAACACCGGGGAGCTGTTTTTT. This encodes CASSLDPNTGELFF. The chain has TRBV5-1 and TRBJ2-2; D not resolved. V lost 0 bases and J lost 0, with 3 bases in between. From germline, CDR1 is SGHRS and CDR2 YFSETQ. The CDR3 spans 14 residues.

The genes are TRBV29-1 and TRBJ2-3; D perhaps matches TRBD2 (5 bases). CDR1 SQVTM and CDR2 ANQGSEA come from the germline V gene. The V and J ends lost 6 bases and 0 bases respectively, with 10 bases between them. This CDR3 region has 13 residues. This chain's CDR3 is CSVRLSSTDTQYF. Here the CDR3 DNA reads TGCAGCGTGAGACTATCTAGCACAGATACGCAGTATTTT.

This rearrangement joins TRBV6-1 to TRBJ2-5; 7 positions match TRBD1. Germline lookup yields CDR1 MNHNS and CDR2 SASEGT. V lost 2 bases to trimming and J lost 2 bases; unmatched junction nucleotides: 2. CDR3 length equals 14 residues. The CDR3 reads CASSEKTGQETQYF. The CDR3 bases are TGTGCCAGCAGTGAAAAGACAGGGCAAGAGACCCAGTACTTC.

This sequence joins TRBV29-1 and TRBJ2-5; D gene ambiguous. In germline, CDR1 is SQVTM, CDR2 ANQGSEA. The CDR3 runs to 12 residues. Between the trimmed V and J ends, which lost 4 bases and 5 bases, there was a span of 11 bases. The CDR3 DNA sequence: TGCAGCGTTGGAAGCAGCCCGGAGACCCAGTACTTC. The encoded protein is CSVGSSPETQYF.